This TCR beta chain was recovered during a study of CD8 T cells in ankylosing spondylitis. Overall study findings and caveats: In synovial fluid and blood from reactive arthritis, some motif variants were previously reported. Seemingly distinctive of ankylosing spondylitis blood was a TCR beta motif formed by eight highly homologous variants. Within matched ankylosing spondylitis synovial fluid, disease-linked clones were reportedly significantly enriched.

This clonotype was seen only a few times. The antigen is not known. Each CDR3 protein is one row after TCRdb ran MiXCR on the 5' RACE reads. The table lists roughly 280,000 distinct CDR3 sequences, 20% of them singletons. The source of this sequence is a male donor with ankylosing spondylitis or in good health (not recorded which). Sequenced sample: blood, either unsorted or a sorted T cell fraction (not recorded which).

CDR3 sequence reads: CASSLGTGFNTEAFF. The CDR3, as DNA: TGTGCCAGCAGCCTAGGGACAGGGTTTAACACTGAAGCTTTCTTT. The gene calls are TRBV3-1 and TRBJ1-1; 9 nucleotides agree with TRBD1. V shed 4 bases, J shed 2 bases, and the junction held 5 bases outside the gene matches. Germline-derived CDR1 and CDR2 are LGHDT and YNNKEL (reference sequence). The CDR3 is 15 amino acids.